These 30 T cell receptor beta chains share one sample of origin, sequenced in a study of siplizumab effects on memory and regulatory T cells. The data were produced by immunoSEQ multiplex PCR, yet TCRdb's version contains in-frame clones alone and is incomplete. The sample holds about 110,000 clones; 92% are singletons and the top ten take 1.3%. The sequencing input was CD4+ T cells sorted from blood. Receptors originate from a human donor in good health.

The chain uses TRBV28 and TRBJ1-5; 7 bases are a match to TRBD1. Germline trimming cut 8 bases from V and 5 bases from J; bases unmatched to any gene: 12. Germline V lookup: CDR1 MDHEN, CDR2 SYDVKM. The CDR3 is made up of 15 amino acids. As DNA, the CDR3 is TGTGCCAGCCGTGGCGACAGGGCTATCGATCAGCCCCAGCATTTT. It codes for CASRGDRAIDQPQHF.

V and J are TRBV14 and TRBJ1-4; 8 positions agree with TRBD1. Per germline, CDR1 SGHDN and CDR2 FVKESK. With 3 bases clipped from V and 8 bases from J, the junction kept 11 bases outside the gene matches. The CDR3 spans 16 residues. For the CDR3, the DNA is TGTGCCAGCAGCCACTGGACAGGGAGAGGAGACGAAAAACTGTTTTTT. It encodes CASSHWTGRGDEKLFF.

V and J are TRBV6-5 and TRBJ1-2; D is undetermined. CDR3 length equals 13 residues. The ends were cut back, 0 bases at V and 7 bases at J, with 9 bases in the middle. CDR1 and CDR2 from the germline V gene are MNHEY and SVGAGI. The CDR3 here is CASSYSTGSGYTF. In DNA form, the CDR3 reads TGTGCCAGCAGTTACTCGACGGGGTCTGGCTACACCTTC.

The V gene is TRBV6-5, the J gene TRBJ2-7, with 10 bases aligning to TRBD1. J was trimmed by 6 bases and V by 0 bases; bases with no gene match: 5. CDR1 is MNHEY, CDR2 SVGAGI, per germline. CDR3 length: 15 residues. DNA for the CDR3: TGTGCCAGCAGTTACTCTCGGACAGGGGGTGGCGAGCAGTACTTC. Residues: CASSYSRTGGGEQYF.

This CDR3 reads CASITPGLSNYGYTF. DNA for the CDR3: TGTGCCAGCATTACTCCGGGACTTTCTAACTATGGCTACACCTTC. The chain combines TRBV5-6 with TRBJ1-2, with a weak D call TRBD1 (5 bases). With 6 bases removed from V and 0 bases from J, the gap between germline ends came to 15 bases. The CDR3 contains 15 residues. From germline, CDR1 is SGHDT and CDR2 YYEEEE. Full variable domain (outside the CDR3, taken from reference TRBV5-6 and TRBJ1-2): DAGVTQSPTHLIKTRGQQVTLRCSPKSGHDTVSWYQQALGQGPQFIFQYYEEEERQRGNFPDRFSGHQFPNYSSELNVNALLLGDSALYLCASITPGLSNYGYTFGSGTRLTVV.

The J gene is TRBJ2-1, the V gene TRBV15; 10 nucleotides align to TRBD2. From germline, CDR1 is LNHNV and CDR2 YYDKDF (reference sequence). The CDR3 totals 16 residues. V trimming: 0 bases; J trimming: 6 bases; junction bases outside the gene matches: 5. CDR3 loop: CATSRERSGGTNEQFF. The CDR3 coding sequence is TGTGCCACCAGCAGAGAGCGTAGCGGGGGGACCAATGAGCAGTTCTTC.

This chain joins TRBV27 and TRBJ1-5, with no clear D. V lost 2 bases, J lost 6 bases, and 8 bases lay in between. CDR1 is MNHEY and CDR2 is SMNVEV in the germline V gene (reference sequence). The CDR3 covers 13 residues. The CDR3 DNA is TGTGCCAGCAGTTTACGCGAGGGTCAGCCCCAGCATTTT. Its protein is CASSLREGQPQHF.

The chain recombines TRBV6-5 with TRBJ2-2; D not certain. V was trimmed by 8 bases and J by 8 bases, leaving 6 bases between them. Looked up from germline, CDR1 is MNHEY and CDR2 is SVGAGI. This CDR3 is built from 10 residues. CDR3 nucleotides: TGTGCCAGCGGAAGTGGGGAGCTGTTTTTT. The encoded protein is CASGSGELFF.

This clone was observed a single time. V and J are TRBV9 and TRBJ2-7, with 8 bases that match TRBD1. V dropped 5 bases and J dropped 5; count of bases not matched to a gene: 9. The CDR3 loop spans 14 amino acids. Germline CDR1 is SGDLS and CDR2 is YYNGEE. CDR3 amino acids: CASSSRTGINEQYF. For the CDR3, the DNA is TGTGCCAGCAGTTCGAGGACAGGGATCAACGAGCAGTACTTC.

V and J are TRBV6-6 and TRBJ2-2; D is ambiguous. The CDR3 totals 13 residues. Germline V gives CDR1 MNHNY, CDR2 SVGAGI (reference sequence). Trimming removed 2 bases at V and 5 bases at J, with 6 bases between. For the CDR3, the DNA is TGTGCCAGCAGTTACCCCTCGACCGGGGAGCTGTTTTTT. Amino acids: CASSYPSTGELFF.

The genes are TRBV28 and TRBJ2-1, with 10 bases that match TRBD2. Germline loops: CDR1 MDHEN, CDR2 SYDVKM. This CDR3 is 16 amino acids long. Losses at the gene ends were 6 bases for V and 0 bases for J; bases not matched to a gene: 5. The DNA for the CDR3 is TGTGCCAGCAGAGCTAGCGGGGGAAGCTCCTACAATGAGCAGTTCTTC. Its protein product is CASRASGGSSYNEQFF.

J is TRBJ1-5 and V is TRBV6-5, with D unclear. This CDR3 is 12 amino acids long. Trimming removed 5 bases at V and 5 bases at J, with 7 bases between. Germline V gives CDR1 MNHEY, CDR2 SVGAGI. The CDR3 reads CASSPGHQPQHF. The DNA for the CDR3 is TGTGCCAGCAGTCCAGGACATCAGCCCCAGCATTTT.

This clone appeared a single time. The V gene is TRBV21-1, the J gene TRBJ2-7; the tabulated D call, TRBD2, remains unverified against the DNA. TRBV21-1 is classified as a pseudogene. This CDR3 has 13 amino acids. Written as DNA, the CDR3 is TGTGCCAGCGGTCGGGGGGGCTCCTACGAGCAGTACTTC. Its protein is CASGRGGSYEQYF.

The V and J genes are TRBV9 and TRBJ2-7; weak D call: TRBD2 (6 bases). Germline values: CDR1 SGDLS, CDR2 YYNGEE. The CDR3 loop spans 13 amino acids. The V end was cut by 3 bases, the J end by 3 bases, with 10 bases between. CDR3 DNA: TGTGCCAGCAGCGCCAGACTAGGCTACGAGCAGTACTTC. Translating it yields CASSARLGYEQYF.

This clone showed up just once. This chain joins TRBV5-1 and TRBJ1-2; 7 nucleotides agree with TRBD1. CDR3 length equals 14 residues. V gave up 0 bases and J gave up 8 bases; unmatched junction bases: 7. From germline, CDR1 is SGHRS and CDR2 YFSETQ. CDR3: CASSLDRGEGGYTF. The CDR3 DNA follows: TGCGCCAGCAGCTTGGACAGGGGCGAAGGAGGCTACACCTTC.

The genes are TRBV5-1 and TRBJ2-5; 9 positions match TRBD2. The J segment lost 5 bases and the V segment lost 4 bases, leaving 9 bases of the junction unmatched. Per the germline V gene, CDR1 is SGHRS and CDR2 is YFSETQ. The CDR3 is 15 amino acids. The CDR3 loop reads CASSPGLAVGETQYF. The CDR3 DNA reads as TGCGCCAGCAGCCCGGGACTAGCAGTTGGGGAGACCCAGTACTTC.

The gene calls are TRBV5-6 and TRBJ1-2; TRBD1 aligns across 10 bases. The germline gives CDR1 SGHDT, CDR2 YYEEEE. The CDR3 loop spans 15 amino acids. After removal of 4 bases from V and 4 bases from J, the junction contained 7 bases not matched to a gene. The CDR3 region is CASSLEGQGFYGYTF. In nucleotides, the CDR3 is TGTGCCAGCAGCCTGGAGGGACAGGGGTTCTATGGCTACACCTTC.

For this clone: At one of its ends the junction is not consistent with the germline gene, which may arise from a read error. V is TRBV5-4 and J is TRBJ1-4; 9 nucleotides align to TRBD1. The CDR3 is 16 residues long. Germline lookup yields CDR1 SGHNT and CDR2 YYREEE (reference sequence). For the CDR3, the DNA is TGTGCCAGCAGTTTGGGGGGGACAGGGACGGGAGAAAAACTGTTTTTT. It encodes CASSLGGTGTGEKLFF.

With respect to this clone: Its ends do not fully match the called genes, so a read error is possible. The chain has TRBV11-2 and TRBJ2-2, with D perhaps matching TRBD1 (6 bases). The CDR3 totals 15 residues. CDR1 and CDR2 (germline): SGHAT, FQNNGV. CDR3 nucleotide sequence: TGTGCCAGCAGCCACTCAGGGGCGAAAACCGGGGAGCTGTTTTTT. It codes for CASSHSGAKTGELFF.

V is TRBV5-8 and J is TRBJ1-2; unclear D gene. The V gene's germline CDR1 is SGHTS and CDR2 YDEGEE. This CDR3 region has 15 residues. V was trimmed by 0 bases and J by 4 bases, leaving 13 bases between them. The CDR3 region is CASSLGPGPSYGYTF. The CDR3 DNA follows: TGTGCCAGCAGCTTGGGGCCAGGACCGTCCTATGGCTACACCTTC.

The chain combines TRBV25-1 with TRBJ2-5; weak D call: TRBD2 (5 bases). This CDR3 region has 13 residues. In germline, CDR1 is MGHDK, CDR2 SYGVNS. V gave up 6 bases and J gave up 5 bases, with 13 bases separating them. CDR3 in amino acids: CASRPREEETQYF. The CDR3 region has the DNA TGTGCCAGCAGGCCCCGGGAAGAGGAGACCCAGTACTTC. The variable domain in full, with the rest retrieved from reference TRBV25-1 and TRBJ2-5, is EADIYQTPRYLVIGTGKKITLECSQTMGHDKMYWYQQDPGMELHLIHYSYGVNSTEKGDLSSESTVSRIRTEHFPLTLESARPSHTSQYLCASRPREEETQYFGPGTRLLVL.

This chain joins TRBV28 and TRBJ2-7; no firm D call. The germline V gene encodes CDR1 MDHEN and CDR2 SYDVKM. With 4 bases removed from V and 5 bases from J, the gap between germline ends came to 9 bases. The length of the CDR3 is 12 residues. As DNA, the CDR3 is TGTGCCAGCAGTTCAACCCGGGACGAGCAGTACTTC. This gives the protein CASSSTRDEQYF.

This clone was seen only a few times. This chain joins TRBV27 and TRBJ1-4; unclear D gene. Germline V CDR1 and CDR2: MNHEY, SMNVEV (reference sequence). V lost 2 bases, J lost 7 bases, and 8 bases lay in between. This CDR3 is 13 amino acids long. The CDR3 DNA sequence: TGTGCCAGCAGTTTAGCGGGGTCTGAAAAACTGTTTTTT. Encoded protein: CASSLAGSEKLFF.

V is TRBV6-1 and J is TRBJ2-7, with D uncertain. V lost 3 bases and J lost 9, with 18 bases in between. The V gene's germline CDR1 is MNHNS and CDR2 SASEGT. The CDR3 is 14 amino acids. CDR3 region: CASSEAQPWVTQYF. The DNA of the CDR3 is TGTGCCAGCAGTGAGGCGCAGCCTTGGGTGACGCAGTACTTC.

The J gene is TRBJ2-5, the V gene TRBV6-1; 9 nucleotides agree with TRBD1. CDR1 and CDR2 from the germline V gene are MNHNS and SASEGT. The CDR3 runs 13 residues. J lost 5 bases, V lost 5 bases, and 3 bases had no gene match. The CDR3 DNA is TGTGCCAGCAGTCAGGACAGGGGTGAGACCCAGTACTTC. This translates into CASSQDRGETQYF.

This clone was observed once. The CDR3 here is CASSPPGSSSYNEQFF. For the CDR3, the DNA is TGTGCCAGCAGCCCCCCAGGGTCCAGCTCCTACAATGAGCAGTTCTTC. The chain links TRBV14 to TRBJ2-1, with D possibly matching TRBD1 (5 bases). There are 16 residues in the CDR3. V was trimmed by 4 bases and J by 0 bases, leaving 13 bases between them. From germline, CDR1 is SGHDN and CDR2 FVKESK.

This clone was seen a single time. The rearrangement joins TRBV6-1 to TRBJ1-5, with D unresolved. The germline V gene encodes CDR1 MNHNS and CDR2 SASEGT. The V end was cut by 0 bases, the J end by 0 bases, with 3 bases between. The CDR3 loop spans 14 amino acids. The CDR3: CASSEADSNQPQHF. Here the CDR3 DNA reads TGTGCCAGCAGTGAAGCAGATAGCAATCAGCCCCAGCATTTT.

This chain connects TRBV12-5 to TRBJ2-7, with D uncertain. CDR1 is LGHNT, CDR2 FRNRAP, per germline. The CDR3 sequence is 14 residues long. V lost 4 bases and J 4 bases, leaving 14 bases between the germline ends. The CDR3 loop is CASGSWGMRYEQYF. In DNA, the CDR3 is TGTGCTAGTGGTTCCTGGGGAATGCGGTACGAGCAGTACTTC.

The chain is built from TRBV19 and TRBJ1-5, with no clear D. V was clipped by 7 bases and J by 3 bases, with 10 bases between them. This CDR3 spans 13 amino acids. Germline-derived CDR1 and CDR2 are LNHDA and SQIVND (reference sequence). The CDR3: CASNRQINQPQHF. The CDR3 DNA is TGTGCCAGTAATCGGCAGATCAATCAGCCCCAGCATTTT.

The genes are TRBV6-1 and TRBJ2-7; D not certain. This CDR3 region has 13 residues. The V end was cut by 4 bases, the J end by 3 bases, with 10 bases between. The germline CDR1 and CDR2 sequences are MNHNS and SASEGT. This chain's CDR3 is CASSVESFYEQYF. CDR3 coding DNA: TGTGCCAGCAGTGTTGAGAGTTTCTACGAGCAGTACTTC.